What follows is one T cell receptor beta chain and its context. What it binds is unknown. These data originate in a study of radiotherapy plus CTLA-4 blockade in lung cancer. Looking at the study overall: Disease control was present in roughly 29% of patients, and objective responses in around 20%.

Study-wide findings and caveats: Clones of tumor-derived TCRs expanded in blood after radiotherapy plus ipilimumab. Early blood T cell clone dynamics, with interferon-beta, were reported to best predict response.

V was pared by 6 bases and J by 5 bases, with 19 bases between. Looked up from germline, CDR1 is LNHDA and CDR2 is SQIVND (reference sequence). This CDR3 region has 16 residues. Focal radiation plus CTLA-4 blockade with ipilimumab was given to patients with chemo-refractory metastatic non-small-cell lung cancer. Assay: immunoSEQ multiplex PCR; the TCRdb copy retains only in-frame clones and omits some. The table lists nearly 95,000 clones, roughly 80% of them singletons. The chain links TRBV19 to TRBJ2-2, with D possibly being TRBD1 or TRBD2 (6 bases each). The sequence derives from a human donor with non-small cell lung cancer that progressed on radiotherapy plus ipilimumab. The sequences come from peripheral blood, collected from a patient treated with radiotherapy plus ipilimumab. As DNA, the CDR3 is TGTGCCAGTAGGGGGGGCTCCACGACGGATACCGGGGAGCTGTTTTTT. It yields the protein CASRGGSTTDTGELFF.